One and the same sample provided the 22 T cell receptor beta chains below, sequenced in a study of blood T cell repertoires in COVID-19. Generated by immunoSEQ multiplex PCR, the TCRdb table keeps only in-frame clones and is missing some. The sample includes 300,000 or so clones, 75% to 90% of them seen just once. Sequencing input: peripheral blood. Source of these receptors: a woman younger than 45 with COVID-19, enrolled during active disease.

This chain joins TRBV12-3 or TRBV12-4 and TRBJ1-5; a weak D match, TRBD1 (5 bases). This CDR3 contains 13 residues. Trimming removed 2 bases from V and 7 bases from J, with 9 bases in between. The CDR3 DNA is TGTGCCAGCAGTTTAATAGGGGAACAGCCCCAGCATTTT. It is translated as CASSLIGEQPQHF.

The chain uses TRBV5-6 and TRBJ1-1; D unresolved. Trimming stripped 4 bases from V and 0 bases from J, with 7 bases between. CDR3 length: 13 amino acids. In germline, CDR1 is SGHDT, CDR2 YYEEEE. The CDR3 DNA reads TGTGCCAGCAGCGGGCCTATGAACACTGAAGCTTTCTTT. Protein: CASSGPMNTEAFF.

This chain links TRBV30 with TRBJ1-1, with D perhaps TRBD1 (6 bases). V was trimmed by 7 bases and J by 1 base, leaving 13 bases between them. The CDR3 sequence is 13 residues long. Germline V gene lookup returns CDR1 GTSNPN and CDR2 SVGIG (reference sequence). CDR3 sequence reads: CASKQGANTEAFF. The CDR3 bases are TGTGCCTCGAAACAGGGAGCGAACACTGAAGCTTTCTTT.

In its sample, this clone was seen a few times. CDR3 sequence: CASSGREKSYNEQFF. The CDR3 coding sequence is TGTGCCAGCAGCGGCCGGGAGAAGTCCTACAATGAGCAGTTCTTC. The chain couples TRBV9 to TRBJ2-1; TRBD2 is a possible D gene (6 bases). Germline V gives CDR1 SGDLS, CDR2 YYNGEE. The CDR3 is made up of 15 amino acids. The germline V and J ends were trimmed by 3 bases and 1 base, with 11 bases remaining between them.

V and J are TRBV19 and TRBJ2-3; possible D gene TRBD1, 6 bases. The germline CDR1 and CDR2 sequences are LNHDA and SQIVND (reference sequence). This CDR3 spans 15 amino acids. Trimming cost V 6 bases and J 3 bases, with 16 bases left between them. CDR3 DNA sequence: TGTGCCAGTAGCGGCAGGGAAAGGGGGACAGATACGCAGTATTTT. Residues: CASSGRERGTDTQYF.

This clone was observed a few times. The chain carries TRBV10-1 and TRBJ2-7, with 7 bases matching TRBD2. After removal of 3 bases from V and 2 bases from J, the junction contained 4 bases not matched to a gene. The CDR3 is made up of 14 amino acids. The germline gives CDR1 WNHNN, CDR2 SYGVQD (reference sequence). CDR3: CASSDQRGPYEQYF. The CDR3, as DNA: TGCGCCAGCAGTGACCAGCGGGGCCCCTACGAGCAGTACTTC.

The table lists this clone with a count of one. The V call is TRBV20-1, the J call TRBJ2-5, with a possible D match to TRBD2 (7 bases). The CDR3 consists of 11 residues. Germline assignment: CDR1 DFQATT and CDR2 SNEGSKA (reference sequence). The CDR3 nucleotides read TGCAGGGGGGGGCCACCGGAGACCCAGTACTTC. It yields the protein CRGGPPETQYF.

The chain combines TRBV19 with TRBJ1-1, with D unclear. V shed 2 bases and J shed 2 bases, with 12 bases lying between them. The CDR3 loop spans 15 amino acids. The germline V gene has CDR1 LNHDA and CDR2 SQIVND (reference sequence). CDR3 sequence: CASSISGLGNTEAFF. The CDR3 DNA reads TGTGCCAGTAGTATATCGGGTCTTGGTAACACTGAAGCTTTCTTT.

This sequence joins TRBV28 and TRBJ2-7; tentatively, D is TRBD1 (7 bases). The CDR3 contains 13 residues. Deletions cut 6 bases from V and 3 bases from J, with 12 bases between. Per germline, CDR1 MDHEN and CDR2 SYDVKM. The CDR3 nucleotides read TGTGCCAGCAGGGAGGGGACAGTCTACGAGCAGTACTTC. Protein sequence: CASREGTVYEQYF.

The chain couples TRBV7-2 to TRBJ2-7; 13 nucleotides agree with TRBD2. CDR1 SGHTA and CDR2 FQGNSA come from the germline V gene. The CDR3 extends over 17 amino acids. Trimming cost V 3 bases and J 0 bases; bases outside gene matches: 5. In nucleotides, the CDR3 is TGTGCCAGCAGCTTTCCCCGACTAGCGGGAGGCTCCTACGAGCAGTACTTC. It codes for CASSFPRLAGGSYEQYF.

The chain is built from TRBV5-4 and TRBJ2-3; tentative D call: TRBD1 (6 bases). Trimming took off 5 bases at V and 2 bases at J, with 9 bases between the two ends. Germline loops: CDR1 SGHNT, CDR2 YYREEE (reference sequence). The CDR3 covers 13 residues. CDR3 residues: CASSGQFTDTQYF. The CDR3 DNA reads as TGTGCCAGCAGTGGACAGTTCACAGATACGCAGTATTTT.

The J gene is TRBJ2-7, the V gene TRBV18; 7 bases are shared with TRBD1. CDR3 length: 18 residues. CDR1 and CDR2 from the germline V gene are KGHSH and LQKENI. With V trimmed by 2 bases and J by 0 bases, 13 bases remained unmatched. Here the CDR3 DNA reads TGTGCCAGCTCACCAACTGCGGCAACAGGGGCGATCTCCTACGAGCAGTACTTC. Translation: CASSPTAATGAISYEQYF.

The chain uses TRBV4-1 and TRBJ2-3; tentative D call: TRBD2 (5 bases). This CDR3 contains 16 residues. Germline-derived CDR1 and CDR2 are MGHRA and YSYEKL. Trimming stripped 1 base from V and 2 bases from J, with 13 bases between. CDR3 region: CASSQALKGVTDTQYF. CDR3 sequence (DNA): TGCGCCAGCAGCCAAGCCCTCAAGGGAGTCACAGATACGCAGTATTTT.

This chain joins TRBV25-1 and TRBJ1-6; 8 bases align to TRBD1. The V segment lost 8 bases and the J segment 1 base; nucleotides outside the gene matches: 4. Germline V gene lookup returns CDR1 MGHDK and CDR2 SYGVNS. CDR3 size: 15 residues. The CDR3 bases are TGTGCCAGCCAGGGGGCTAATTCCTATAATTCACCCCTCCACTTT. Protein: CASQGANSYNSPLHF. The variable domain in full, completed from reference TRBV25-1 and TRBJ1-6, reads EADIYQTPRYLVIGTGKKITLECSQTMGHDKMYWYQQDPGMELHLIHYSYGVNSTEKGDLSSESTVSRIRTEHFPLTLESARPSHTSQYLCASQGANSYNSPLHFGNGTRLTVT.

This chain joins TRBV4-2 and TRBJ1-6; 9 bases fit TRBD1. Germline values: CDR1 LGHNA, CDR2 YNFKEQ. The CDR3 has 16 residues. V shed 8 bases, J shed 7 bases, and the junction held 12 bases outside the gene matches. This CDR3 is CASSRDRDEANSPLHF. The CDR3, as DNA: TGTGCCAGCTCACGGGACAGGGACGAAGCGAATTCACCCCTCCACTTT.

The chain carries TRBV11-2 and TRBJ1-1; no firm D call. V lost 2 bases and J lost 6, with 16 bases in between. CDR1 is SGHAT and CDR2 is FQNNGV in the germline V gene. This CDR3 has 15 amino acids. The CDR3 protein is CASSLYGGSLAEAFF. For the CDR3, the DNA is TGTGCCAGCAGCTTATATGGAGGGTCTTTGGCTGAAGCTTTCTTT.

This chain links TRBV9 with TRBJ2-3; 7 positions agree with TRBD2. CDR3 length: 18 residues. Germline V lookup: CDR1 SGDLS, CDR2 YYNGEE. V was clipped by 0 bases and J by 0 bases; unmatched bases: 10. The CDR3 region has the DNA TGTGCCAGCAGCGTAGGGGGCCGAGCGGGATCTAGCACAGATACGCAGTATTTT. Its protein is CASSVGGRAGSSTDTQYF.

The CDR3 nucleotides are TGTGCCAGCTCCGACACTTCTAATCAGCCCCAGCATTTT. Its protein is CASSDTSNQPQHF. This chain connects TRBV28 to TRBJ1-5; the D is unclear. Germline lookup yields CDR1 MDHEN and CDR2 SYDVKM. The CDR3 runs to 13 residues. V shed 8 bases and J shed 4 bases, with 12 bases lying between them.

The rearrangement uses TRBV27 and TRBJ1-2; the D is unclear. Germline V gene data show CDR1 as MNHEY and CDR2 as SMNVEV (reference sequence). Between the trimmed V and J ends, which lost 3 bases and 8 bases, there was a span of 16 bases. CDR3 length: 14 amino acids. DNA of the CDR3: TGTGCCAGCAGTTTTGGCTCGGGAGGTCAGGGCTACACCTTC. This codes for CASSFGSGGQGYTF.

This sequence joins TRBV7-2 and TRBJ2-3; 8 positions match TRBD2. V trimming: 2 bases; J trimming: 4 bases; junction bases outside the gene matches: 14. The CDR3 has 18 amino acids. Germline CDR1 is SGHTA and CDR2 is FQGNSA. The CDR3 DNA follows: TGTGCCAGCAGCTTAAACCCTCTAGCGGGCAGGGTCGCAGATACGCAGTATTTT. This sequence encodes CASSLNPLAGRVADTQYF.

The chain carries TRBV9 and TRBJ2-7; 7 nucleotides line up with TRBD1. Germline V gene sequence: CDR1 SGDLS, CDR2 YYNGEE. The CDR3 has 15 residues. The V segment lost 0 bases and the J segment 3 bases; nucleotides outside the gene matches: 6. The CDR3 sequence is CASSVEGQSFYEQYF. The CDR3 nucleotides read TGTGCCAGCAGCGTAGAGGGACAGAGTTTCTACGAGCAGTACTTC.

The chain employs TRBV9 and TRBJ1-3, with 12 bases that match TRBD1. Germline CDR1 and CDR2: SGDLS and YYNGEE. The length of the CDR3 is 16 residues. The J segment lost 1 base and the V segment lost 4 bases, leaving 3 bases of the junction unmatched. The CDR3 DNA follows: TGTGCCAGCAGCTGGGGACAGGGGGCTTCTGGAAACACCATATATTTT. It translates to CASSWGQGASGNTIYF.